This T cell receptor beta chain stems from a study of blood T cells in healthy people across ages. This clonotype has ten or more counts. CDR1 is MDHEN and CDR2 is SYDVKM in the germline V gene. V lost 6 bases and J lost 5, with 7 bases in between. CDR3 length: 11 amino acids. Next came a second PCR, run for about 7 to 12 cycles, which used a sample-barcoded 5' primer along with a J-beta primer mix. Each TCR beta cDNA got a 12-nucleotide random molecular identifier. TCRdb itself ran the 5' RACE reads through MiXCR, one entry per CDR3 protein. In the table there are 710,000 or so distinct CDR3 sequences, less than 40% of which are singletons.

The sample comprised blood. The chain combines TRBV28 with TRBJ2-5; D ambiguous. The sequence was obtained from a woman of 80 years or more in good health. CDR3 nucleotide sequence: TGTGCCAGCAGGGGTTTCGAGACCCAGTACTTC. It yields the protein CASRGFETQYF.